Below, 22 T cell receptor beta chains from the same sample are listed, as sequenced in a study of identical twins. TCRdb independently ran MiXCR on the 5' RACE reads; one entry per CDR3 protein. The sample includes 500,000 to 550,000 distinct CDR3 sequences, more than 20% seen only once; the top ten take 0.48%. This sample was shared with a second study, whose subject was yellow fever vaccine responses in identical twins.

Sequenced sample: CD4+ T cells sorted from blood. These receptors were taken from a young woman in good health.

The chain couples TRBV27 to TRBJ2-1; D ambiguous. The CDR3 is 14 amino acids. V lost 2 bases to trimming and J lost 5 bases, with 10 bases between them. Germline V lookup: CDR1 MNHEY, CDR2 SMNVEV (reference sequence). In DNA form, the CDR3 reads TGTGCCAGCAGTTTAGTAGCAAATAACAATGAGCAGTTCTTC. It translates to CASSLVANNNEQFF.

This clonotype has a handful of counts. This chain links TRBV14 with TRBJ2-3, with 7 bases that match TRBD2. V gave up 1 base and J gave up 4 bases; unmatched junction bases: 5. The CDR3 sequence is 15 residues long. CDR1 is SGHDN and CDR2 is FVKESK in the germline V gene. DNA of the CDR3: TGTGCCAGCAGCCAAGTCGGGGGGTGGCCAGATACGCAGTATTTT. It encodes CASSQVGGWPDTQYF.

The chain recombines TRBV7-9 with TRBJ2-1; perhaps TRBD1 as D (5 bases). The CDR3 sequence is 11 residues long. From germline, CDR1 is SEHNR and CDR2 FQNEAQ (reference sequence). Deletions cut 4 bases from V and 10 bases from J, with 8 bases between. The CDR3 reads CASSSGMEQFF. Written as DNA, the CDR3 is TGTGCCAGCAGCTCAGGGATGGAGCAGTTCTTC.

V is TRBV3-1 and J is TRBJ2-7; unclear D gene. CDR1 and CDR2 from the germline V gene are LGHDT and YNNKEL (reference sequence). With 1 base removed from V and 1 base from J, the gap between germline ends came to 8 bases. The CDR3 spans 14 residues. The CDR3 DNA reads as TGTGCCAGCAGCCAAGCCTTGGGGTCCTACGAGCAGTACGTC. Its translation: CASSQALGSYEQYV.

This clonotype was seen a handful of times. V is TRBV6-5 and J is TRBJ2-5; no clear D. Germline V gene lookup returns CDR1 MNHEY and CDR2 SVGAGI. The ends were cut back, 0 bases at V and 4 bases at J, with 3 bases in the middle. The CDR3 contains 12 residues. The CDR3 DNA reads TGTGCCAGCAGTTACTCCTCAGAGACCCAGTACTTC. This encodes CASSYSSETQYF.

A few counts support this clonotype. The chain has TRBV7-3 and TRBJ2-1; D may be TRBD1 or TRBD2 (5 bases each). V was pared by 5 bases and J by 8 bases, with 16 bases between. The CDR3 runs 14 residues. Germline assignment: CDR1 SGHTA and CDR2 FQGTGA. The CDR3 spells CASSPGTTGYEQFF. DNA for the CDR3: TGTGCCAGCAGCCCGGGGACGACGGGATATGAGCAGTTCTTC.

The CDR3 DNA reads TGCAGTGCTAGAGTCGCGAGGACTCCTGGAAACACCATATATTTT. The encoded protein is CSARVARTPGNTIYF. The chain has TRBV20-1 and TRBJ1-3, with D unclear. CDR3 length: 15 amino acids. The germline CDR1 and CDR2 sequences are DFQATT and SNEGSKA (reference sequence). V was cut by 1 base and J by 2 bases, with 12 bases left in between.

The chain links TRBV6-5 to TRBJ2-1; the D gene is possibly TRBD1 (6 bases). Germline-derived CDR1 and CDR2 are MNHEY and SVGAGI. The CDR3 contains 12 residues. V shed 5 bases and J shed 8 bases, with 10 bases lying between them. The CDR3 DNA reads as TGTGCCAGCAGTAACAGGGTCGATGAGCAGTTCTTC. Encoded protein: CASSNRVDEQFF.

This clonotype occurred a few times. The V gene is TRBV5-6, the J gene TRBJ2-7; 7 bases align to TRBD1. Germline-derived CDR1 and CDR2 are SGHDT and YYEEEE. The CDR3 contains 13 residues. V lost 3 bases to trimming and J lost 3 bases; unmatched junction nucleotides: 3. This chain's CDR3 is CASSSTGRYEQYV. DNA of the CDR3: TGTGCCAGCAGCTCGACAGGGCGCTACGAGCAGTACGTC.

The chain employs TRBV2 and TRBJ2-1; D is ambiguous. Germline-derived CDR1 and CDR2 are SNHLY and FYNNEI. Trimming took off 8 bases at V and 4 bases at J, with 15 bases between the two ends. The CDR3 is made up of 14 amino acids. The CDR3 sequence: CASWAVTGYNEQFF. The DNA for the CDR3 is TGTGCCAGCTGGGCCGTAACCGGGTACAATGAGCAGTTCTTC.

This clonotype turned up a few times. The gene calls are TRBV20-1 and TRBJ2-3; TRBD1 or TRBD2 may be the D gene (6 bases each). Germline CDR1 reads DFQATT; CDR2 reads SNEGSKA (reference sequence). This CDR3 region has 13 residues. V was clipped by 5 bases and J by 6 bases, with 15 bases between them. CDR3 in DNA: TGCAGTGCTTCGGGGGCGGCCGTGGATACGCAGTATTTT. This translates into CSASGAAVDTQYF.

This clonotype was counted only a few times. The chain carries TRBV7-2 and TRBJ2-7, with D perhaps TRBD2 (5 bases). V dropped 5 bases and J dropped 5 bases, with 13 bases sitting between them. This CDR3 region has 13 residues. Per germline, CDR1 SGHTA and CDR2 FQGNSA. This chain's CDR3 is CASSTRGIHEQYF. The CDR3 DNA follows: TGTGCCAGCAGCACTAGAGGCATCCACGAGCAGTACTTC.

The chain combines TRBV2 with TRBJ2-1; D is uncertain. The germline gives CDR1 SNHLY, CDR2 FYNNEI. The length of the CDR3 is 12 residues. The V gene lost 3 bases and the J gene lost 16 bases, with 16 bases spanning the gap. DNA of the CDR3: TGTGCCAGCAGTGAGTCACAGTTTAGTTCATTCTTC. Its protein is CASSESQFSSFF.

The chain has TRBV20-1 and TRBJ2-2; D not resolved. Germline CDR1 and CDR2: DFQATT and SNEGSKA (reference sequence). The V and J ends lost 7 bases and 1 base respectively, with 16 bases between them. The CDR3 is 15 amino acids. The CDR3 DNA reads TGCAGTGTCAATTCCCCCGGGTTGAACACCGGGGAGCTGTTTTTT. Its protein is CSVNSPGLNTGELFF.

This clonotype appeared a few times. The chain has TRBV5-1 and TRBJ2-7; TRBD2 agrees at 13 bases. V trimming: 4 bases; J trimming: 0 bases; junction bases outside the gene matches: 19. The CDR3 is made up of 21 amino acids. CDR1 is SGHRS and CDR2 is YFSETQ in the germline V gene. The CDR3 sequence is CASSPSLRLAGGLRSSYEQYF. DNA of the CDR3: TGCGCCAGCAGCCCAAGCCTCCGACTAGCGGGGGGACTTAGGAGCTCCTACGAGCAGTACTTC.

The V and J genes are TRBV10-3 and TRBJ2-3; 9 bases are shared with TRBD2. V lost 11 bases, J lost 4 bases, and 10 bases stayed unmatched. There are 14 residues in the CDR3. Germline CDR1 reads ENHRY; CDR2 reads SYGVKD. The CDR3 sequence is CAADSGRGADTQYF. DNA for the CDR3: TGTGCCGCGGATAGCGGGAGAGGGGCAGATACGCAGTATTTT.

The chain joins TRBV29-1 to TRBJ2-3; no clear D gene. The germline V gene has CDR1 SQVTM and CDR2 ANQGSEA. The CDR3 length is 14 residues. V was clipped by 4 bases and J by 1 base, with 12 bases between them. CDR3 protein: CSVVVVVGTDTQYF. CDR3 nucleotides: TGCAGCGTTGTCGTAGTGGTAGGCACAGATACGCAGTATTTT.

This clonotype turned up a few times. The J gene is TRBJ2-5, the V gene TRBV9; D not certain. The CDR3 has 14 residues. The V gene's germline CDR1 is SGDLS and CDR2 YYNGEE. The ends were cut back, 1 base at V and 0 bases at J, with 7 bases in the middle. The CDR3 DNA follows: TGTGCCAGCAGCGTATCGGCAGACCAAGAGACCCAGTACTTC. Protein product: CASSVSADQETQYF.

The chain combines TRBV18 with TRBJ2-7; tentative D call: TRBD2 (5 bases). Trimming removed 5 bases at V and 3 bases at J, with 14 bases between. The length of the CDR3 is 14 residues. Germline CDR1 and CDR2: KGHSH and LQKENI. The CDR3 sequence: CASSGGLRDYEQYF. The CDR3 nucleotides read TGTGCCAGCTCAGGAGGACTGAGGGACTACGAGCAGTACTTC.

This clonotype was detected only a few times. The chain employs TRBV12-3 or TRBV12-4 and TRBJ1-5; no firm D call. The CDR3 consists of 13 residues. The V gene lost 6 bases and the J gene lost 6 bases, with 12 bases spanning the gap. The CDR3 region has the DNA TGTGCCAGCAGCAGGAGGGCCGGTCAGCCCCAGCATTTT. Amino acid sequence: CASSRRAGQPQHF.

This clonotype was found many times. The rearrangement uses TRBV10-3 and TRBJ2-1, with 11 bases that match TRBD2. There are 15 residues in the CDR3. From germline, CDR1 is ENHRY and CDR2 SYGVKD. V shed 5 bases and J 4 bases; nucleotides not matched to a gene: 4. As DNA, the CDR3 is TGTGCCATCAGTACAACTAGCGGGAGTTACAATGAGCAGTTCTTC. This gives the protein CAISTTSGSYNEQFF.

The gene calls are TRBV25-1 and TRBJ2-5; TRBD1 agrees at 9 bases. Trimming removed 2 bases from V and 1 base from J; junction bases left unmatched: 14. This CDR3 comprises 19 residues. The V gene's germline CDR1 is MGHDK and CDR2 SYGVNS. CDR3 nucleotide sequence: TGTGCCAGCAGTGAAACCCCCAGCCGGGACAGGGCCGCCCAAGAGACCCAGTACTTC. Its translation is CASSETPSRDRAAQETQYF.